The clone carrying this T cell receptor beta chain was found a few times. This record belongs to a study of multiple sclerosis patients with progressive multifocal leukoencephalopathy. Sequenced by immunoSEQ multiplex PCR; TCRdb stores in-frame clones only, minus some. The table has 26,000 or so clones, about 91% seen once. With 4 bases clipped from V and 2 bases from J, the junction kept 6 bases outside the gene matches. The CDR3 spans 14 residues. The sample's time point: approximately 12 months of natalizumab therapy. The TCR was taken from a man aged 30 to 39 with multiple sclerosis. The chain combines TRBV5-3 with TRBJ2-7, with 7 bases aligning to TRBD2. Being an ORF, TRBV5-3 has a function that is uncertain. Sequencing was performed on PBMCs, taken from a patient treated with natalizumab. For the CDR3, the DNA is TGTGCCAGAAGCCGTGGGAGGGAGACCTACGAGCAGTACTTC. Its translation: CARSRGRETYEQYF.